Sequencing of this T cell receptor (beta chain) was carried out in a study of blood T cell repertoires in COVID-19. Study-level background: The study drew acute and convalescent COVID-19 samples from the United States, Italy and Spain.

The CDR3 spans 16 residues. Trimming took 0 bases from V and 12 from J, leaving 20 bases between them. Germline assignment: CDR1 LNHDA and CDR2 SQIVND (reference sequence). In the authors' methods: By means of reference gene primer amplification, nucleated cell counts were estimated. The table came from immunoSEQ multiplex PCR; TCRdb's copy has only in-frame clones and leaves some out. The D gene and trimming were derived from the DNA, and the V and J assignments and clone size from that table. This table has about 280,000 clones, around 88% appearing once. The specimen sequenced was PBMCs or T cells enriched from blood (not recorded which). The chain uses TRBV19 and TRBJ1-4; D call uncertain. The source of this sequence is a woman in her 40s who had recovered from COVID-19. CDR3 sequence: CASSIDRATSRRELFF. DNA for the CDR3: TGTGCCAGTAGTATAGATCGCGCAACTTCAAGGCGGGAACTGTTTTTT. The full variable domain, rest sourced from reference TRBV19 and TRBJ1-4, is DGGITQSPKYLFRKEGQNVTLSCEQNLNHDAMYWYRQDPGQGLRLIYYSQIVNDFQKGDIAEGYSVSREKKESFPLTVTSAQKNPTAFYLCASSIDRATSRRELFFGSGTQLSVL.